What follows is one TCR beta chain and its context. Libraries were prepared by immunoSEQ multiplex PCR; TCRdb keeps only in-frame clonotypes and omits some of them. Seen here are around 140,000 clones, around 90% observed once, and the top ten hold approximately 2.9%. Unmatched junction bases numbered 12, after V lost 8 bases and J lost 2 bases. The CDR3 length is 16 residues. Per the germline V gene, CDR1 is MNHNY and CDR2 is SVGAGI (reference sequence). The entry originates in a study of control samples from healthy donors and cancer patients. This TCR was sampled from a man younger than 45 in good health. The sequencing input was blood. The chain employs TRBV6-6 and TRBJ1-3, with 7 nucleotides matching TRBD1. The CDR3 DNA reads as TGTGCCAGCTGGGAACAGGGGTTTAAGGCTGGAAACACCATATATTTT. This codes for CASWEQGFKAGNTIYF.